Listed below are T cell receptor beta chains from one sample, sequenced in a study of CD8+CD57+ T cells in acquired aplastic anemia. TCRdb reprocessed the reads via MiXCR and lists one record per CDR3 protein. The sample shows 150,000 or so distinct CDR3 sequences, around 60% of them seen only once. The sample comprised sorted CD4+, CD8+, or CD8+CD57+ T cells (not recorded which) from PBMCs. These receptors originate from a human donor in good health. The CDR3 runs from the conserved cysteine through the conserved F or W. A D gene is named only where the DNA matches it firmly. Not every row has a clone size; where given, it reads once, few, many or a size class.

V,size,J,D,DNA,CDR3
TRBV2,-,TRBJ2-1,TRBD2,TGTGCCAGCGGTTGGGGACTAGCGGGCAATGAGCAGTTCTTC,CASGWGLAGNEQFF
TRBV7-3,-,TRBJ1-2,TRBD1,TGTGCCAGCAGCTTCGGACAGGGATGGAGTGGCTACACCTTC,CASSFGQGWSGYTF
TRBV29-1,-,TRBJ2-1,TRBD1,TGCAGCGTTGCACTGGACAGGGTAATAAATGAGCAGTTCTTC,CSVALDRVINEQFF
TRBV2,-,TRBJ2-7,-,TGTGCCAGCAGACAAGTGGGTCGCGAGCAGTACTTC,CASRQVGREQYF
TRBV19,-,TRBJ1-5,-,TGTGCCAGTAGTGGAAGCTCGAGCAATCAGCCCCAGCATTTT,CASSGSSSNQPQHF
TRBV19,few,TRBJ2-3,-,TGTGCCAGTACGAGGGGAGATACGCAGTATTTT,CASTRGDTQYF
TRBV27,many,TRBJ1-2,-,TGTGCCAGCAGTTCTACCGGGGCCCTAAATGGCTACACCTTC,CASSSTGALNGYTF
TRBV10-2,-,TRBJ1-5,TRBD1,TGCGCCAGTGGGACAGGGGGGTCTCAGCCCCAGCATTTT,CASGTGGSQPQHF
TRBV5-4,-,TRBJ1-5,-,TGTGCCAGCAGCCGATCGGTGGGTGGACAGCCCCAGCATTTT,CASSRSVGGQPQHF
TRBV5-1,-,TRBJ1-2,TRBD1,TGCGCCAGCAGCGAGTTGGGACAGTCGGCCTATGGCTACACCTTC,CASSELGQSAYGYTF
TRBV9,-,TRBJ2-1,TRBD2,TGCGCCAGCACTGGGGGTCGGGAGGGCCTTTACAATAAGCAGTTCTTC,CASTGGREGLYNKQFF
TRBV24-1,-,TRBJ2-7,-,TGTGCCACCATCGCCCCAAGGTCCCAAGCCTACGAGCAGTACTTC,CATIAPRSQAYEQYF
TRBV7-9,few,TRBJ1-1,-,TGTGCCAGCAGTATCGCGCTTCAGGCTTTCTTT,CASSIALQAFF
TRBV5-5,-,TRBJ2-7,-,TGTGCCAGCAGCTTGGGGATCTCCTCCTACGAGCAGTACTTC,CASSLGISSYEQYF
TRBV15,-,TRBJ1-1,-,TGTGCCACCAGCAGAGATCGTTGGGGGGGTGAAGCTTTCTTT,CATSRDRWGGEAFF
TRBV20-1,-,TRBJ1-1,-,TGCAGTGCTAGGTTCGAGGGGACTGAAGCTTTCTTT,CSARFEGTEAFF
TRBV10-3,-,TRBJ2-3,-,TGTGCCATCAGTCAGGGTATCACAGATACGCAGTATTTT,CAISQGITDTQYF
TRBV9,few,TRBJ1-1,-,TGTGCCAGCAGCGATCGTGACATGAACACTGAAGCTTTCTTT,CASSDRDMNTEAFF
TRBV20-1,few,TRBJ1-6,TRBD1,TGCAGTGCCGGGACAGGCCCATGGTCACCCCTCCACTTT,CSAGTGPWSPLHF
TRBV7-9,-,TRBJ1-1,TRBD1,TGTGCCAGCAGCCGAGGCCGACAGGGGAACACTGAAGCTTTCTTT,CASSRGRQGNTEAFF
TRBV12-3/TRBV12-4,-,TRBJ2-3,-,TGTGCCACCAGTCCCGCGAGGGATACGCAGTATTTT,CATSPARDTQYF
TRBV5-4,-,TRBJ1-2,-,TGTGCCAGCAGCTTCGACCCTAACTATGGCTACACCTTC,CASSFDPNYGYTF
TRBV4-3,many,TRBJ2-3,-,TGCGCCAGCAGCCAAGAAGAGACAGTTCAATATACGCAGTATTTT,CASSQEETVQYTQYF
TRBV10-3,-,TRBJ1-1,-,TGTGCCATCAGGGCCCGCCAGGACACTGAAGCTTTCTTT,CAIRARQDTEAFF
TRBV27,few,TRBJ2-1,TRBD2,TGTGCCAGCAGTCCCCCTAGCGGGAATACAAATGAGCAGTTCTTC,CASSPPSGNTNEQFF
TRBV12-3/TRBV12-4,-,TRBJ1-3,TRBD1,TGTGCCAGCAGCACCTCCGGGACAGGGTTACGTAGTGGAAACACCATATATTTT,CASSTSGTGLRSGNTIYF
TRBV2,-,TRBJ2-7,-,TGTGCCAGCAGTGATGCGGGGGCCACCGACTACGAGCAGTACTTC,CASSDAGATDYEQYF